This T cell receptor (beta chain) was captured by sequencing in a study of persistence of HIV-infected CD4 T cells. Across the whole study: A couple of participants gave one leukapheresis sample; others gave up to roughly 180 mL blood repeatedly.

Germline CDR1 reads ENHRY; CDR2 reads SYGVKD. Trimming pared 2 bases from V and 0 bases from J, leaving 9 bases between. This CDR3 region has 15 residues. Stimulation used about 9.5 ug/mL lysate from CMV-infected fibroblasts. Sorting of responding CD4+ T cells relied on upregulated CD40 ligand together with CD69. CD8+ T cells were removed from PBMCs prior to stimulation. The libraries were made with immunoSEQ version 4 in survey mode. Only in-frame clones appear in the TCRdb table, and some are missing; sequencing was by immunoSEQ multiplex PCR. This sample has roughly 20,000 clones, with roughly 74% found just once. About this clone: Its antigen is unknown.

The TCR was taken from an adult man with HIV who was CMV-seropositive. This specimen was CD4+ T cells sorted from PBMCs after roughly 18-hour stimulation, taken from a patient who received antiretroviral therapy. The genes are TRBV10-3 and TRBJ2-3, with D perhaps matching TRBD1 (6 bases). This chain's CDR3 is CAISEGQTSTDTQYF. In nucleotides, the CDR3 is TGTGCCATCAGTGAGGGACAGACTAGCACAGATACGCAGTATTTT.